A single sample is the source of the 26 T cell receptor beta chains below, sequenced in a study of CD8+ T cells in alopecia areata. After isolation, RNA underwent reverse transcription to generate cDNA as the sequencing template. Using immunoSEQ multiplex PCR, the repertoire was profiled, and TCRdb retains in-frame clones only, with some absent. Among some 44,000 clones listed, around nine tenths were seen once. Treatment given: oral pan-JAK inhibitor, 5-10 mg twice daily. The source material was CD8+ T cells sorted from blood, sampled at week 24, from a patient treated with tofacitinib. The source is a human donor with alopecia areata.

This clone was detected a few times. The genes are TRBV4-2 and TRBJ2-3, with 10 positions matching TRBD2. This CDR3 region has 16 residues. The germline V gene encodes CDR1 LGHNA and CDR2 YNFKEQ. Trimming cost V 3 bases and J 4 bases; bases outside gene matches: 7. The CDR3 DNA is TGTGCCAGCAGCCAGGCGGGACTAGCGCCACCAGATACGCAGTATTTT. It codes for CASSQAGLAPPDTQYF.

The J gene is TRBJ2-7, the V gene TRBV4-3; D possibly corresponds to TRBD2 (5 bases). V lost 0 bases to trimming and J lost 2 bases, with 14 bases between them. The CDR3 runs 16 residues. Germline assignment: CDR1 LGHNA and CDR2 YSLEER. CDR3 DNA: TGCGCCAGCAGCCAAGATAGCCTAGCCCTAACCTACGAGCAGTACTTC. It specifies CASSQDSLALTYEQYF.

This clone was observed a single time. The chain carries TRBV27 and TRBJ1-1; 8 bases match TRBD1. This CDR3 is 14 amino acids long. J gave up 5 bases and V 3 bases, and 5 bases lay outside the gene matches. From germline, CDR1 is MNHEY and CDR2 SMNVEV (reference sequence). The CDR3 reads CASSLDRVRTEAFF. The CDR3 DNA sequence: TGTGCCAGCAGTTTGGACAGGGTTCGGACTGAAGCTTTCTTT.

The chain carries TRBV19 and TRBJ1-5; 8 positions match TRBD1. The CDR3 has 17 amino acids. The V and J ends lost 10 bases and 15 bases, in that order; junction bases with no gene match: 29. In germline, CDR1 is LNHDA, CDR2 SQIVND (reference sequence). The CDR3 DNA follows: TGTGCCATACCCACACAAGGGACAGGTCCCGTAGGTCCCACCCGGCATTTT. Its translation: CAIPTQGTGPVGPTRHF.

CDR3 in DNA: TGTGCCAGCAGTTCCTTGGCGGGGGGGAGCACAGATACGCAGTATTTT. This sequence encodes CASSSLAGGSTDTQYF. The chain carries TRBV27 and TRBJ2-3; 9 nucleotides match TRBD2. V shed 4 bases, J shed 0 bases, and the junction held 5 bases outside the gene matches. Per the germline V gene, CDR1 is MNHEY and CDR2 is SMNVEV (reference sequence). This CDR3 is built from 16 residues.

J is TRBJ2-3 and V is TRBV9; D may match TRBD1 or TRBD2 (5 bases each). CDR3 length equals 15 residues. Trimming cost V 0 bases and J 4 bases, with 12 bases left between them. Germline lookup yields CDR1 SGDLS and CDR2 YYNGEE. CDR3 protein: CASSVEGRDADTQYF. DNA for the CDR3: TGTGCCAGCAGCGTAGAGGGCAGGGACGCAGATACGCAGTATTTT.

The chain couples TRBV29-1 to TRBJ2-3; weak D call: TRBD1 (5 bases). Germline CDR1 reads SQVTM; CDR2 reads ANQGSEA. There are 16 residues in the CDR3. The V end was cut by 3 bases, the J end by 3 bases, with 19 bases between. The CDR3 bases are TGCAGCGTTGACCGAATAGGGGTGGATGGTACAGATACGCAGTATTTT. This encodes CSVDRIGVDGTDTQYF.

The chain has TRBV7-9 and TRBJ2-1; D is uncertain. The germline V and J ends were trimmed by 4 bases and 6 bases, with 7 bases remaining between them. The germline V gene has CDR1 SEHNR and CDR2 FQNEAQ (reference sequence). This CDR3 region has 12 residues. The CDR3 nucleotides read TGTGCCAGCAGCTCCTTGGGCAATGAGCAGTTCTTC. Its protein is CASSSLGNEQFF.

This rearrangement joins TRBV15 to TRBJ2-1; 9 bases fit TRBD2. In germline, CDR1 is LNHNV, CDR2 YYDKDF (reference sequence). This CDR3 comprises 17 residues. V trimming: 0 bases; J trimming: 1 base; junction bases outside the gene matches: 4. The CDR3 bases are TGTGCCACCAGCAGAGAGAGTAGCGGGGGATCCTACAATGAGCAGTTCTTC. Protein product: CATSRESSGGSYNEQFF.

The chain carries TRBV28 and TRBJ2-3; 7 bases map to TRBD1. CDR1 and CDR2 (germline): MDHEN, SYDVKM. Trimming took 6 bases from V and 2 from J; bases not matched to a gene: 11. The CDR3 spans 16 residues. The CDR3 spells CASSPRDRGFTDTQYF. For the CDR3, the DNA is TGTGCCAGCAGCCCCCGGGACAGAGGGTTCACAGATACGCAGTATTTT.

This sequence joins TRBV28 and TRBJ2-1; TRBD2 is a possible D gene (6 bases). The CDR3 totals 11 residues. The germline V and J ends were trimmed by 2 bases and 10 bases, with 6 bases remaining between them. Germline-derived CDR1 and CDR2 are MDHEN and SYDVKM. The chain's CDR3 is CASSLGGEQFF. The CDR3 nucleotides read TGTGCCAGCAGTTTAGGGGGGGAGCAGTTCTTC.

The gene calls are TRBV7-2 and TRBJ2-3; 11 nucleotides agree with TRBD2. The ends lost 5 bases at V and 6 bases at J; junction bases unmatched: 13. The CDR3 is made up of 17 amino acids. From germline, CDR1 is SGHTA and CDR2 FQGNSA. CDR3 coding DNA: TGTGCCAGCAGCCAATGGGGGACTAGCGGTTTGACCGATACGCAGTATTTT. Translating it yields CASSQWGTSGLTDTQYF.

This chain joins TRBV28 and TRBJ2-6, with D perhaps TRBD1 or TRBD2 (5 bases each). Germline-derived CDR1 and CDR2 are MDHEN and SYDVKM. The CDR3 loop spans 15 amino acids. V was shortened by 3 bases and J by 4 bases, with 10 bases between the two germline ends. This CDR3 reads CASSFRGSGANVLTF. The DNA for the CDR3 is TGTGCCAGCAGTTTCCGGGGCTCCGGGGCCAACGTCCTGACTTTC.

CDR3 amino acids: CASSFPPDSTDTQYF. In nucleotides, the CDR3 is TGTGCCAGCAGTTTTCCCCCCGACAGCACAGATACGCAGTATTTT. The chain couples TRBV28 to TRBJ2-3; D unclear. V dropped 3 bases and J dropped 0 bases, with 10 bases sitting between them. There are 15 residues in the CDR3. Germline CDR1 reads MDHEN; CDR2 reads SYDVKM.

The chain couples TRBV7-2 to TRBJ2-1; D is tentatively TRBD1 or TRBD2 (5 bases each). Per germline, CDR1 SGHTA and CDR2 FQGNSA. The V end lost 3 bases, the J end lost 4 bases, and 10 bases lay between the germline ends. The CDR3 is 14 amino acids. The CDR3 reads CASSLLGDYNEQFF. DNA of the CDR3: TGTGCCAGCAGCTTGCTGGGGGATTACAATGAGCAGTTCTTC.

The V call is TRBV18, the J call TRBJ2-3; D may match TRBD1 or TRBD2 (6 bases each). Trimming took 5 bases from V and 4 from J, leaving 10 bases between them. Germline CDR1 KGHSH, CDR2 LQKENI. CDR3 length: 13 residues. The DNA of the CDR3 is TGTGCCAGCTCATCCGGGGGCGCAGATACGCAGTATTTT. It specifies CASSSGGADTQYF.

The chain employs TRBV27 and TRBJ2-7, with D possibly being TRBD2 (6 bases). CDR3 length: 16 residues. The germline V gene has CDR1 MNHEY and CDR2 SMNVEV (reference sequence). V was shortened by 0 bases and J by 1 base, with 13 bases between the two germline ends. CDR3 in DNA: TGTGCCAGCAGTTTATCGGCACCGGGAGCATCCTACGAGCAGTACTTC. This translates into CASSLSAPGASYEQYF.

V usage is TRBV6-5 and J usage is TRBJ2-3, with D possibly being TRBD2 (7 bases). The CDR3 length is 15 residues. The V end lost 2 bases, the J end lost 2 bases, and 11 bases lay between the germline ends. Looked up from germline, CDR1 is MNHEY and CDR2 is SVGAGI. CDR3 sequence (DNA): TGTGCCAGCAGTTACGGGGCGGGGGCCACAGATACGCAGTATTTT. Protein sequence: CASSYGAGATDTQYF.

This sequence joins TRBV6-6 and TRBJ2-2, with D possibly matching TRBD2 (6 bases). The length of the CDR3 is 16 residues. Trimming removed 1 base from V and 1 base from J, with 10 bases in between. Per germline, CDR1 MNHNY and CDR2 SVGAGI (reference sequence). The CDR3 nucleotides are TGTGCCAGCAGTTACTATCTGGGAGGGAACACCGGGGAGCTGTTTTTT. Protein product: CASSYYLGGNTGELFF.

V and J are TRBV7-8 and TRBJ2-1; D is perhaps TRBD1 or TRBD2 (6 bases each). V gave up 5 bases and J gave up 1 base, with 21 bases separating them. This CDR3 is built from 18 residues. Germline lookup yields CDR1 SGHVS and CDR2 FQNEAQ. This CDR3 is CASSLILRGARSYNEQFF. The CDR3 DNA is TGTGCCAGCAGCCTTATCTTGAGGGGGGCTCGGTCCTACAATGAGCAGTTCTTC.

V and J are TRBV30 and TRBJ2-2, with D hard to call. CDR1 is GTSNPN and CDR2 is SVGIG in the germline V gene (reference sequence). CDR3 size: 15 residues. V dropped 0 bases and J dropped 3 bases, with 11 bases sitting between them. CDR3 sequence (DNA): TGTGCCTGGAGTGTACGTTCAAAATACACCGGGGAGCTGTTTTTT. This encodes CAWSVRSKYTGELFF.

Comments on this clone: A read error is the likely source, as a far larger clone sits one nucleotide away. The sample carries other DNA sequences with the same CDR3. The chain couples TRBV28 to TRBJ2-7, with TRBD2 matching over 8 bases. This CDR3 spans 17 amino acids. Germline loops: CDR1 MDHEN, CDR2 SYDVKM. DNA of the CDR3: TGTGCCAGCAGTTTGATCCCTCCCGGGACTAGGTATGGCGAGCAGTACTTT. Protein: CASSLIPPGTRYGEQYF.

The CDR3 DNA reads as TGTGCCAGCAGCCAGCCCCCAGCCTCGGGGAACACTGAAGCTTTCTTT. Amino acids: CASSQPPASGNTEAFF. The V and J genes are TRBV4-2 and TRBJ1-1; D not certain. From germline, CDR1 is LGHNA and CDR2 YNFKEQ. Trimming removed 3 bases from V and 1 base from J, with 15 bases in between. The length of the CDR3 is 16 residues.

The rearrangement joins TRBV28 to TRBJ2-1, with 7 bases fitting TRBD2. Germline CDR1 and CDR2: MDHEN and SYDVKM. With V trimmed by 2 bases and J by 6 bases, 7 bases remained unmatched. The CDR3 runs 15 residues. Here the CDR3 DNA reads TGTGCCAGCAGTTTAGGGGGGGGTAGTGGCAATGAGCAGTTCTTC. Translating gives CASSLGGGSGNEQFF.

The chain employs TRBV4-1 and TRBJ2-2; D remains ambiguous. The germline V gene has CDR1 MGHRA and CDR2 YSYEKL. The CDR3 extends over 17 amino acids. V gave up 0 bases and J gave up 0 bases, with 11 bases separating them. The CDR3: CASSQDPGYPNTGELFF. As DNA, the CDR3 is TGCGCCAGCAGCCAAGATCCGGGCTACCCGAACACCGGGGAGCTGTTTTTT.

The chain has TRBV27 and TRBJ2-1; unclear D gene. Trimming left V 1 base short and J 9 bases short, with 7 bases between. The CDR3 runs to 12 residues. Germline-derived CDR1 and CDR2 are MNHEY and SMNVEV (reference sequence). CDR3 DNA: TGTGCCAGCAGTTTATTGGGTACTGAGCAGTTCTTC. This gives the protein CASSLLGTEQFF.